This record covers a single TCR beta chain. The CDR3 is 14 residues long. Losses at the gene ends were 10 bases for V and 0 bases for J; bases not matched to a gene: 7. Germline lookup yields CDR1 ENHRY and CDR2 SYGVKD. This record belongs to a study of blood T cell repertoires in COVID-19. Study summary: Samples came from the United States, Italy and Spain, spanning acute and convalescent COVID-19. PBMCs, B-cell-depleted T cells, or T cells were the source of the cDNA or gDNA that made up the material.

Methods used by the authors: Counts of nucleated cells, estimated from reference gene primer amplification, were obtained. Method: immunoSEQ multiplex PCR; TCRdb's copy keeps in-frame clones and lacks some. V and J calls and clone size are as listed in that table; D and trimming were resolved from the DNA. The sample records 70,000 or so clones, 82% being singletons. The sequence came from a human donor in a cohort sampled during active COVID-19. The sequencing input was peripheral blood. The chain couples TRBV10-3 to TRBJ1-2; 8 bases agree with TRBD1. In DNA form, the CDR3 reads TGTGCCACAGGGGGGACAGGAGCTAACTATGGCTACACCTTC. The encoded protein is CATGGTGANYGYTF.